This entry lists 25 T cell receptor beta chains sequenced from one sample in a study of blood T cell repertoires in COVID-19. Data came from immunoSEQ multiplex PCR; TCRdb stores just in-frame clones and leaves some out. The sample lists 250,000 to 350,000 clones, about 80% occurring once. Sequencing was performed on peripheral blood. Every receptor here comes from a person aged 65 to 85 with COVID-19, enrolled during active disease.

This clone was seen a handful of times. The chain carries TRBV2 and TRBJ1-5; 9 bases are shared with TRBD1. Germline loops: CDR1 SNHLY, CDR2 FYNNEI. The CDR3 has 15 amino acids. V lost 7 bases and J lost 6; bases outside the gene matches: 10. The CDR3 sequence is CASTGTGLGSQPQHF. CDR3 bases: TGTGCCAGCACCGGGACAGGGTTAGGCAGTCAGCCCCAGCATTTT.

Notes on this clone: Other DNA sequences from this sample encode an identical CDR3 as well. The chain links TRBV7-2 to TRBJ1-5; weak D call: TRBD1 (6 bases). V lost 5 bases and J lost 0, with 8 bases in between. Germline loops: CDR1 SGHTA, CDR2 FQGNSA. The CDR3 contains 14 residues. The CDR3 region has the DNA TGTGCCAGCAGCCAGGGACATAGCAATCAGCCCCAGCATTTT. This translates into CASSQGHSNQPQHF.

This chain uses TRBV5-1 with TRBJ2-7; 9 nucleotides agree with TRBD1. Trimming took 3 bases from V and 4 from J; bases not matched to a gene: 2. This CDR3 has 13 residues. Germline lookup yields CDR1 SGHRS and CDR2 YFSETQ. This CDR3 reads CASSSQGAYEQYF. The CDR3 region has the DNA TGCGCCAGCAGCTCACAGGGGGCTTACGAGCAGTACTTC.

This rearrangement joins TRBV19 to TRBJ1-2; TRBD1 aligns across 7 bases. CDR3 length: 13 residues. CDR1 is LNHDA and CDR2 is SQIVND in the germline V gene (reference sequence). V trimming: 8 bases; J trimming: 8 bases; junction bases outside the gene matches: 11. Here the CDR3 reads CASANDRDRGYTF. For the CDR3, the DNA is TGTGCCAGTGCCAATGACAGGGATCGAGGCTACACCTTC. The full variable domain, completed using reference TRBV19 and TRBJ1-2, is DGGITQSPKYLFRKEGQNVTLSCEQNLNHDAMYWYRQDPGQGLRLIYYSQIVNDFQKGDIAEGYSVSREKKESFPLTVTSAQKNPTAFYLCASANDRDRGYTFGSGTRLTVV.

This chain connects TRBV6-1 to TRBJ1-5, with 11 bases that match TRBD1. Germline V gene sequence: CDR1 MNHNS, CDR2 SASEGT. The CDR3 is 19 amino acids. Unmatched junction bases numbered 17, after V lost 4 bases and J lost 6 bases. The CDR3 is CASSAPWGQGGNKGQPQHF. Here the CDR3 DNA reads TGTGCCAGCAGTGCCCCGTGGGGACAGGGGGGAAATAAGGGTCAGCCCCAGCATTTT.

The rearrangement joins TRBV7-8 to TRBJ2-1; TRBD1 is a possible D gene (6 bases). The V gene's germline CDR1 is SGHVS and CDR2 FQNEAQ. V was shortened by 5 bases and J by 8 bases, with 10 bases between the two germline ends. CDR3 length: 12 residues. CDR3 nucleotide sequence: TGTGCCAGCAGCGGGGGCTCCTATGAGCAGTTCTTC. It translates to CASSGGSYEQFF.

This clone was seen a handful of times. V gene TRBV2 combines with J gene TRBJ2-3, with 8 nucleotides matching TRBD2. The CDR3 runs to 14 residues. V lost 5 bases to trimming and J lost 1 base; unmatched junction nucleotides: 2. The germline CDR1 and CDR2 sequences are SNHLY and FYNNEI. Here the CDR3 DNA reads TGTGCCAGCAGTCCGGGACTAGGCACAGATACGCAGTATTTT. It encodes CASSPGLGTDTQYF.

This chain uses TRBV15 with TRBJ2-7; possibly TRBD1 for D (6 bases). Germline V gene data show CDR1 as LNHNV and CDR2 as YYDKDF (reference sequence). The CDR3 has 13 residues. The V end was cut by 5 bases, the J end by 3 bases, with 11 bases between. CDR3: CATSSRGRYEQYF. CDR3 DNA: TGTGCCACCAGCTCCAGGGGCCGCTACGAGCAGTACTTC.

This chain uses TRBV19 with TRBJ1-1, with D perhaps TRBD1 (5 bases). The germline V gene encodes CDR1 LNHDA and CDR2 SQIVND (reference sequence). This CDR3 has 12 residues. The CDR3 reads CVARDWNTEAFF. The CDR3 DNA reads TGTGTCGCCCGGGACTGGAACACTGAAGCTTTCTTT.

This clone was detected only a few times. V usage is TRBV5-6 and J usage is TRBJ2-4, with TRBD2 as a possible D gene (6 bases). The germline V gene encodes CDR1 SGHDT and CDR2 YYEEEE. The CDR3 is made up of 15 amino acids. The germline V and J ends were trimmed by 4 bases and 3 bases, with 14 bases remaining between them. The CDR3 here is CASSHTLADKNIQYF. Written as DNA, the CDR3 is TGTGCCAGCAGCCATACACTAGCTGACAAAAACATTCAGTACTTC.

The chain carries TRBV5-1 and TRBJ2-4; 8 nucleotides agree with TRBD1. The V gene's germline CDR1 is SGHRS and CDR2 YFSETQ. The ends lost 2 bases at V and 7 bases at J; junction bases unmatched: 8. There are 15 residues in the CDR3. The DNA of the CDR3 is TGCGCCAGCAGCTTAAGACAGGGGAGGCCCAACATTCAGTACTTC. Translated: CASSLRQGRPNIQYF.

The V gene is TRBV14, the J gene TRBJ1-4; D gene uncertain. The CDR3 extends over 15 amino acids. CDR1 is SGHDN, CDR2 FVKESK, per germline. V lost 1 base, J lost 4 bases, and 10 bases lay in between. The CDR3 loop is CASSQVAEYNEKLFF. Written as DNA, the CDR3 is TGTGCCAGCAGCCAAGTGGCGGAATATAATGAAAAACTGTTTTTT.

CDR3 sequence (DNA): TGTGCCAGCAGCTTAACGGGAGCTCTCTACGAGCAGTACTTC. Protein product: CASSLTGALYEQYF. V gene TRBV7-2 combines with J gene TRBJ2-7, with D perhaps matching TRBD2 (6 bases). Germline V gene sequence: CDR1 SGHTA, CDR2 FQGNSA. The V and J ends lost 2 bases and 3 bases respectively, with 11 bases between them. The CDR3 is 14 residues long.

The chain recombines TRBV9 with TRBJ1-4; a weak D match, TRBD1 (6 bases). The V gene lost 0 bases and the J gene lost 3 bases, with 9 bases spanning the gap. Germline CDR1 reads SGDLS; CDR2 reads YYNGEE. The CDR3 totals 15 residues. Here the CDR3 DNA reads TGTGCCAGCAGCGTAGAGCAGGGGTCTAATGAAAAACTGTTTTTT. Its translation is CASSVEQGSNEKLFF.

The CDR3 region is CSASSRGDTIYF. The DNA for the CDR3 is TGCAGTGCTAGTTCCCGGGGGGACACCATATATTTT. The V gene is TRBV20-1, the J gene TRBJ1-3; tentatively, D is TRBD1 (5 bases). This CDR3 region has 12 residues. V lost 3 bases to trimming and J lost 8 bases, with 11 bases between them. Looked up from germline, CDR1 is DFQATT and CDR2 is SNEGSKA (reference sequence).

This sequence joins TRBV19 and TRBJ1-5, with TRBD1 matching 8 bases. Germline trimming cut 5 bases from V and 6 bases from J; bases unmatched to any gene: 6. Germline V lookup: CDR1 LNHDA, CDR2 SQIVND (reference sequence). There are 14 residues in the CDR3. The CDR3: CASSGPGGVQPQHF. Written as DNA, the CDR3 is TGTGCCAGTAGTGGCCCAGGGGGCGTTCAGCCCCAGCATTTT.

The J gene is TRBJ2-3, the V gene TRBV2; TRBD1 matches 7 bases. The ends lost 2 bases at V and 4 bases at J; junction bases unmatched: 3. The CDR3 is 14 residues long. The germline CDR1 and CDR2 sequences are SNHLY and FYNNEI. Written as DNA, the CDR3 is TGTGCCAGCAGTGAATTAGGGGGCCCAGATACGCAGTATTTT. As protein: CASSELGGPDTQYF. The whole variable domain, remainder taken from reference TRBV2 and TRBJ2-3, is EPEVTQTPSHQVTQMGQEVILRCVPISNHLYFYWYRQILGQKVEFLVSFYNNEISEKSEIFDDQFSVERPDGSNFTLKIRSTKLEDSAMYFCASSELGGPDTQYFGPGTRLTVL.

This chain joins TRBV24-1 and TRBJ2-2; 10 bases fit TRBD1. The germline gives CDR1 KGHDR, CDR2 SFDVKD. The CDR3 has 17 amino acids. V gave up 4 bases and J gave up 5 bases; unmatched junction bases: 9. The CDR3 is CATSEVGQGVYTGELFF. CDR3 DNA: TGTGCCACCAGTGAAGTCGGACAGGGGGTTTATACCGGGGAGCTGTTTTTT.

J is TRBJ1-4 and V is TRBV28; the match to TRBD1 covers 8 bases. J lost 2 bases, V lost 7 bases, and 9 bases had no gene match. The CDR3 runs to 16 residues. Per germline, CDR1 MDHEN and CDR2 SYDVKM. DNA for the CDR3: TGTGCCAGCAATTCAGGGGGCGACAAGACTAATGAAAAACTGTTTTTT. Protein product: CASNSGGDKTNEKLFF.

The chain carries TRBV11-1 and TRBJ2-5, with 10 nucleotides matching TRBD2. CDR3 length equals 16 residues. Trimming cost V 0 bases and J 4 bases; bases outside gene matches: 5. Germline CDR1 reads SGHAT; CDR2 reads FQDESV (reference sequence). CDR3 nucleotides: TGTGCCAGCAGCTTAGCGGCCAGCGGGAGGGGAGAGACCCAGTACTTC. It encodes CASSLAASGRGETQYF.

Only a few counts were recorded for this clone. This chain joins TRBV19 and TRBJ1-6; D is uncertain. CDR3 length equals 16 residues. Trimming cost V 3 bases and J 0 bases, with 9 bases left between them. Germline CDR1 is LNHDA and CDR2 is SQIVND (reference sequence). The CDR3 DNA is TGTGCCAGTAGTATCTCCGGGAGCTCCTATAATTCACCCCTCCACTTT. Amino acids: CASSISGSSYNSPLHF.

The V call is TRBV4-3, the J call TRBJ2-7; TRBD1 matches 8 bases. Germline-derived CDR1 and CDR2 are LGHNA and YSLEER. The ends lost 2 bases at V and 3 bases at J; junction bases unmatched: 3. The CDR3 contains 14 residues. This CDR3 is CASSQTGGIYEQYF. CDR3 bases: TGCGCCAGCAGCCAAACAGGGGGGATCTACGAGCAGTACTTC.

The V call is TRBV19, the J call TRBJ2-2; tentatively, D is TRBD1 (6 bases). Germline values: CDR1 LNHDA, CDR2 SQIVND (reference sequence). The ends were cut back, 3 bases at V and 7 bases at J, with 12 bases in the middle. This CDR3 contains 14 residues. The CDR3 sequence: CASSMSGVGGELFF. CDR3 in DNA: TGTGCCAGTAGTATGTCAGGGGTCGGCGGGGAGCTGTTTTTT.

The chain has TRBV2 and TRBJ1-1; 9 nucleotides line up with TRBD1. Germline CDR1 is SNHLY and CDR2 is FYNNEI. V lost 7 bases and J lost 0; bases outside the gene matches: 9. The CDR3 loop spans 16 amino acids. The CDR3: CASTGQGGGVNTEAFF. Written as DNA, the CDR3 is TGTGCCAGCACGGGACAGGGCGGAGGAGTGAACACTGAAGCTTTCTTT.

This rearrangement joins TRBV4-2 to TRBJ2-1; no clear D gene. Trimming removed 1 base from V and 4 bases from J, with 5 bases in between. This CDR3 has 13 residues. Germline V gene lookup returns CDR1 LGHNA and CDR2 YNFKEQ. In nucleotides, the CDR3 is TGTGCCAGCAGCCAAGGCAGTTACAATGAGCAGTTCTTC. Its protein product is CASSQGSYNEQFF.